Listed below are T cell receptor beta chains from one sample, sequenced in a study of regulatory T cells in long-lasting Graves disease. Via MiXCR, TCRdb re-called the multiplex PCR reads, giving one row per CDR3 protein. The data show about 320,000 distinct CDR3 sequences, 18% seen once. Sequenced here: peripheral blood mononuclear cells (PBMCs), sampled at new diagnosis, from a patient treated with antithyroid drugs. Receptors were obtained from a female donor with Graves disease. The CDR3 runs from the conserved cysteine through the conserved F or W. D genes are given only for firm matches. A clone size is listed for some rows: how often the clone was seen (once, few, many), or a class if it is expanded.

V gene	J gene	D gene	clone size	CDR3 DNA	CDR3 protein
TRBV7-2	TRBJ1-1	-	-	TGTGCCAGCAGCTTAGAATACACTGAAGCTTTCTTT	CASSLEYTEAFF
TRBV12-3/TRBV12-4	TRBJ2-7	-	few	TGTGCCAGCAGTGGCTCGATCTCCTACGAGCAGTACTTC	CASSGSISYEQYF
TRBV3-1	TRBJ2-1	-	many	TGTGCCAGCAGCCAAGACGATGGCAACTACAATGAGCAGTTCTTC	CASSQDDGNYNEQFF
TRBV6-5	TRBJ1-1	-	many	TGTGCCAGCAGTTATTTGGGCGGACAGGAAGCTTTCTTT	CASSYLGGQEAFF
TRBV7-8	TRBJ2-3	-	many	TGTGCCAGCAGCTCACAATTACGGCTGCTCGGCACAGATACGCAGTATTTT	CASSSQLRLLGTDTQYF
TRBV24-1	TRBJ1-4	-	-	TGTGCTGAGGGGACGGGGAATGAAAAACTGTTTTTT	CAEGTGNEKLFF
TRBV7-2	TRBJ2-2	TRBD1	-	TGTGCCAGCAGCCCAAGACAGGGGTCAGTCGGGGAGCTGTTTTTT	CASSPRQGSVGELFF
TRBV20-1	TRBJ2-3	TRBD2	few	TGCAGTGCTAGAGAGCTGGCGGGAGTGGAGGCAGATACGCAGTATTTT	CSARELAGVEADTQYF
TRBV28	TRBJ2-2	-	few	TGTGCCAGCAAGGGCGGGGAGCTGTTTTTT	CASKGGELFF
TRBV15	TRBJ1-5	-	many	TGTGCCACCAGAGCGGATTATAGGGAGGTCAATCAGCCCCAGCATTTT	CATRADYREVNQPQHF
TRBV19	TRBJ2-1	TRBD2	many	TGTGCCAGTAGTCGGGGGACTAGCGGAACGAATGAGCAGTTCTTC	CASSRGTSGTNEQFF
TRBV27	TRBJ1-1	-	many	TGTGCCAGCAGTTTATACCCCCCAGGGGTGAACACTGAAGCTTTCTTT	CASSLYPPGVNTEAFF
TRBV19	TRBJ2-7	TRBD2	-	TGTGCCAGTAGTACTAGCGGAGGGTCCTACGAGCAGTACTTC	CASSTSGGSYEQYF
TRBV29-1	TRBJ2-3	-	many	TGCAGCGTGAATAATCCAGATACGCAGTATTTT	CSVNNPDTQYF
TRBV10-2	TRBJ2-2	-	many	TGCGCCAGCAGTACTAAAGGAGGGTCCGGGGAGCTGTTTTTT	CASSTKGGSGELFF
TRBV6-2/TRBV6-3	TRBJ1-2	TRBD1	once	TGTGCCAGCAGTGAATGGGACAGGGGGCAGGGTGGCTACACCTTC	CASSEWDRGQGGYTF
TRBV20-1	TRBJ1-5	-	many	TGCAGTGCTAACCGGGCTAGCAATCAGCCCCAGCATTTT	CSANRASNQPQHF
TRBV3-1	TRBJ2-7	-	many	TGTGCCAGCAGCCGAGGACTTATCGAGCAGTACTTC	CASSRGLIEQYF
TRBV30	TRBJ1-1	-	many	TGTGCCTGGATGATGATAGCCTCTGGGGCTTTCTTT	CAWMMIASGAFF
TRBV30	TRBJ1-5	TRBD1	few	TGTGCCCTAACTGCGGGACAGGGGGCTTGGCTGCTGGATCAGCCCCAGCATTTT	CALTAGQGAWLLDQPQHF
TRBV7-3	TRBJ2-3	-	many	TGTGCCAGCAGCATCTTGGGACTGACCTCGGATACGCAGTATTTT	CASSILGLTSDTQYF
TRBV2	TRBJ2-7	TRBD2	many	TGTGCCAGCAGACGGACTAGTCCGGGTGAGCAGTACTTC	CASRRTSPGEQYF
TRBV5-1	TRBJ2-7	-	many	TGCGCCAGCAGCTTGGGGCGGGGATATACCTACGAGCAGTACTTC	CASSLGRGYTYEQYF
TRBV28	TRBJ1-1	-	many	TGTGCCAGCAGTCCCCCGGGGGGGGGCCCGAACACTGAAGCTTTCTTT	CASSPPGGGPNTEAFF
TRBV6-5	TRBJ2-2	-	many	TGTGCCAGCAGTTACTGGGGGCTGAACACCGGGGAGCTGTTTTTT	CASSYWGLNTGELFF